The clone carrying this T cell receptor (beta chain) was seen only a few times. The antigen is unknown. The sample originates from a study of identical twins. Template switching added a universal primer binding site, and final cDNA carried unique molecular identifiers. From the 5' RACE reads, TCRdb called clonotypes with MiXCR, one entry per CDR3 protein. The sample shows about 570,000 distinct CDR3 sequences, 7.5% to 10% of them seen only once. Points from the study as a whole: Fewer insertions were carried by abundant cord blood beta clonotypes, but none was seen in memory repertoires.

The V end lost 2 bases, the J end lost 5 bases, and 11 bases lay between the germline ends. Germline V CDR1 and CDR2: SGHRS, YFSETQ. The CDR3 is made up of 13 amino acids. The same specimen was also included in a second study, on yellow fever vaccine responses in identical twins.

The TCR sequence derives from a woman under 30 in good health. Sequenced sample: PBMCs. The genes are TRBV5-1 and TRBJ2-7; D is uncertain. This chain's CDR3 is CASSLGQYDEQYF. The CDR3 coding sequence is TGCGCCAGCAGCTTAGGCCAGTACGACGAGCAGTACTTC.